The next 27 T cell receptor beta chains were all read from a single sample in a study of identifying expanded T cells in peripheral blood. Libraries were prepared by immunoSEQ multiplex PCR; TCRdb keeps only in-frame clonotypes and omits some of them. The table shows about 130,000 clones, with 80% to 90% occurring only once. Sequencing used blood. These receptors were collected from a person aged 18-70 years in good health.

The chain is built from TRBV14 and TRBJ2-7, with 7 nucleotides matching TRBD2. The CDR3 extends over 15 amino acids. Germline assignment: CDR1 SGHDN and CDR2 FVKESK. V lost 3 bases to trimming and J lost 0 bases; unmatched junction nucleotides: 5. The CDR3 coding sequence is TGTGCCAGCAGCCAGGATCTAGCGGACTCCTACGAGCAGTACTTC. Its translation: CASSQDLADSYEQYF.

The CDR3 coding sequence is TGTGCCAGCAGCTTCTACAACAGGGGACGAGAGACCCAGTACTTC. As protein: CASSFYNRGRETQYF. The chain recombines TRBV7-2 with TRBJ2-5; 7 bases are shared with TRBD1. Germline CDR1 reads SGHTA; CDR2 reads FQGNSA. V was clipped by 3 bases and J by 4 bases; unmatched bases: 8. This CDR3 is 15 amino acids long.

This chain joins TRBV11-3 and TRBJ1-1; D is uncertain. Looked up from germline, CDR1 is SGHNT and CDR2 is YENEEA. This CDR3 comprises 13 residues. V lost 0 bases and J 8 bases, leaving 10 bases between the germline ends. Written as DNA, the CDR3 is TGTGCCAGCAGCTTAGAAGCCTCGGGAGAAGCTTTCTTT. It specifies CASSLEASGEAFF.

The V gene is TRBV29-1, the J gene TRBJ2-7, with D maybe TRBD2 (6 bases). From germline, CDR1 is SQVTM and CDR2 ANQGSEA. The CDR3 is made up of 12 amino acids. The V and J ends lost 7 bases and 7 bases respectively, with 17 bases between them. Here the CDR3 DNA reads TGCAGCGCCTCACTCGGGGCGGGGGAGCAGTACTTC. Protein: CSASLGAGEQYF.

The chain employs TRBV7-8 and TRBJ2-6; no definite D call. The CDR3 consists of 16 residues. Germline V gene lookup returns CDR1 SGHVS and CDR2 FQNEAQ. Trimming pared 5 bases from V and 3 bases from J, leaving 14 bases between. The CDR3 protein is CASSRGTGFGANVLTF. DNA of the CDR3: TGTGCCAGCAGCCGTGGTACGGGCTTTGGGGCCAACGTCCTGACTTTC.

The chain links TRBV4-3 to TRBJ2-5; D gene ambiguous. CDR1 is LGHNA, CDR2 YSLEER, per germline. The CDR3 is made up of 14 amino acids. V lost 0 bases to trimming and J lost 5 bases, with 10 bases between them. As DNA, the CDR3 is TGCGCCAGCAGCCAAGATCCGTGGTCGGAGACCCAGTACTTC. Amino acid sequence: CASSQDPWSETQYF.

The rearrangement links TRBV21-1 to TRBJ1-6. TRBV21-1 is a listed pseudogene. The CDR3 covers 16 residues. The CDR3: CASSKCYRRGNSPLHF. CDR3 DNA sequence: TGTGCCAGCAGCAAGTGTTACCGACGGGGCAATTCACCCCTCCACTTT.

The rearrangement links TRBV2 to TRBJ1-1, with 7 bases matching TRBD1. The ends lost 8 bases at V and 8 bases at J; junction bases unmatched: 5. The CDR3 sequence is 11 residues long. From germline, CDR1 is SNHLY and CDR2 FYNNEI. The CDR3 protein is CASGQDREAFF. DNA of the CDR3: TGTGCCAGCGGACAGGACAGGGAAGCTTTCTTT.

This clone was seen only a few times. This chain uses TRBV11-3 with TRBJ2-2, with TRBD2 identical over 7 bases. The germline CDR1 and CDR2 sequences are SGHNT and YENEEA. The V segment lost 5 bases and the J segment 4 bases; nucleotides outside the gene matches: 4. The CDR3 covers 14 residues. CDR3 in amino acids: CASSQLASTGELFF. The CDR3 coding sequence is TGTGCCAGCAGCCAACTAGCGAGCACCGGGGAGCTGTTTTTT.

V is TRBV6-1 and J is TRBJ1-2; 7 bases match TRBD1. The CDR3 sequence is 16 residues long. Germline V gene lookup returns CDR1 MNHNS and CDR2 SASEGT. V shed 4 bases, J shed 2 bases, and the junction held 10 bases outside the gene matches. CDR3 protein: CASSGGEGAPNYGYTF. The CDR3 DNA sequence: TGTGCCAGCAGTGGGGGAGAGGGGGCGCCGAACTATGGCTACACCTTC.

This CDR3 is CASSLLQYGYTF. CDR3 DNA sequence: TGTGCCAGCAGTTTACTTCAATATGGCTACACCTTC. V is TRBV28 and J is TRBJ1-2; unclear D gene. The CDR3 contains 12 residues. Germline CDR1 MDHEN, CDR2 SYDVKM. V gave up 2 bases and J gave up 5 bases, with 6 bases separating them.

This rearrangement joins TRBV7-6 to TRBJ1-1; tentative D call: TRBD1 (6 bases). From germline, CDR1 is SGHVS and CDR2 FNYEAQ. V was pared by 7 bases and J by 2 bases, with 14 bases between. The CDR3 sequence is 14 residues long. DNA for the CDR3: TGTGCCAGCAACAAAGGGGGGGACAACACTGAAGCTTTCTTT. Its translation is CASNKGGDNTEAFF.

This clone was found once. This chain uses TRBV7-2 with TRBJ2-1; no reliable D call. Germline CDR1 is SGHTA and CDR2 is FQGNSA. This CDR3 has 15 residues. Trimming took off 5 bases at V and 0 bases at J, with 11 bases between the two ends. The CDR3 spells CASSRSESSYNEQFF. In nucleotides, the CDR3 is TGTGCCAGCAGCCGAAGCGAGAGCTCCTACAATGAGCAGTTCTTC. The whole variable domain, filled in from reference TRBV7-2 and TRBJ2-1, reads GAGVSQSPSNKVTEKGKDVELRCDPISGHTALYWYRQSLGQGLEFLIYFQGNSAPDKSGLPSDRFSAERTGGSVSTLTIQRTQQEDSAVYLCASSRSESSYNEQFFGPGTRLTVL.

At least ten counts were recorded for this clone. The chain joins TRBV29-1 to TRBJ1-1; 7 bases fit TRBD1. V dropped 7 bases and J dropped 0; count of bases not matched to a gene: 14. This CDR3 comprises 16 residues. The germline CDR1 and CDR2 sequences are SQVTM and ANQGSEA. CDR3 residues: CSASRAGGTLNTEAFF. In DNA form, the CDR3 reads TGCAGCGCTTCTAGGGCAGGGGGAACGTTGAACACTGAAGCTTTCTTT. The complete variable domain, with remaining parts taken from reference TRBV29-1 and TRBJ1-1, reads SAVISQKPSRDICQRGTSLTIQCQVDSQVTMMFWYRQQPGQSLTLIATANQGSEATYESGFVIDKFPISRPNLTFSTLTVSNMSPEDSSIYLCSASRAGGTLNTEAFFGQGTRLTVV.

This clone was observed a handful of times. The J gene is TRBJ1-2, the V gene TRBV5-1; D perhaps matches TRBD1 (5 bases). V was pared by 5 bases and J by 1 base, with 15 bases between. The germline gives CDR1 SGHRS, CDR2 YFSETQ. This CDR3 region has 15 residues. The CDR3 bases are TGCGCCAGCAGTCTACAGCCGGGACGTAACTATGGCTACACCTTC. It codes for CASSLQPGRNYGYTF.

J is TRBJ1-2 and V is TRBV7-9; D is perhaps TRBD1 (5 bases). The germline gives CDR1 SEHNR, CDR2 FQNEAQ (reference sequence). V was trimmed by 5 bases and J by 0 bases, leaving 13 bases between them. The CDR3 consists of 15 residues. The CDR3 reads CASSPGVETNYGYTF. The CDR3 nucleotides are TGTGCCAGCAGCCCGGGGGTGGAAACTAACTATGGCTACACCTTC.

The chain links TRBV6-6 to TRBJ2-1; D possibly matches TRBD1 or TRBD2 (5 bases each). CDR1 is MNHNY and CDR2 is SVGAGI in the germline V gene (reference sequence). Trimming left V 5 bases short and J 8 bases short, with 19 bases between. CDR3 length: 15 amino acids. CDR3 loop: CASSIPGQLQDEQFF. The CDR3 bases are TGTGCCAGCAGTATTCCGGGGCAACTCCAGGATGAGCAGTTCTTC.

The J gene is TRBJ2-2, the V gene TRBV4-3, with TRBD2 identical over 7 bases. Germline-derived CDR1 and CDR2 are LGHNA and YSLEER. J gave up 5 bases and V 4 bases, and 4 bases lay outside the gene matches. There are 14 residues in the CDR3. CDR3 loop: CASSLAGGTGELFF. CDR3 in DNA: TGCGCCAGCAGCCTAGCGGGTGGAACCGGGGAGCTGTTTTTT.

V usage is TRBV5-4 and J usage is TRBJ1-2; no reliable D call. Trimming stripped 0 bases from V and 7 bases from J, with 13 bases between. Germline V gene sequence: CDR1 SGHNT, CDR2 YYREEE (reference sequence). The CDR3 is made up of 14 amino acids. CDR3 DNA: TGTGCCAGCAGCTTGGATGCCCTAGATCGTGGCTACACCTTC. Protein sequence: CASSLDALDRGYTF.

This clone was seen just once. The rearrangement links TRBV14 to TRBJ2-7; D might be TRBD2 (6 bases). The germline V and J ends were trimmed by 3 bases and 3 bases, with 9 bases remaining between them. The CDR3 runs 13 residues. Germline CDR1 reads SGHDN; CDR2 reads FVKESK. The CDR3 loop reads CASSQRGIYEQYF. The CDR3 DNA is TGTGCCAGCAGCCAGCGGGGCATCTACGAGCAGTACTTC.

The gene calls are TRBV5-6 and TRBJ1-3; weak D call: TRBD1 (5 bases). The CDR3 loop spans 14 amino acids. Germline CDR1 SGHDT, CDR2 YYEEEE. Trimming removed 4 bases from V and 3 bases from J, with 11 bases in between. CDR3 DNA sequence: TGTGCCAGCAGCCCCCTCGGGGGTGGAAACACCATATATTTT. Its translation: CASSPLGGGNTIYF.

This chain connects TRBV10-3 to TRBJ2-2; 8 bases align to TRBD1. This CDR3 spans 14 amino acids. Germline values: CDR1 ENHRY, CDR2 SYGVKD. The ends lost 6 bases at V and 4 bases at J; junction bases unmatched: 4. This chain's CDR3 is CAISGTGLTGELFF. In DNA form, the CDR3 reads TGTGCCATCAGCGGGACAGGCCTCACCGGGGAGCTGTTTTTT.

The chain carries TRBV19 and TRBJ2-1; 7 bases map to TRBD1. The V gene end was trimmed by 5 bases and the J gene end by 5 bases; junction bases not matched to a gene: 9. This CDR3 has 15 residues. Germline V CDR1 and CDR2: LNHDA, SQIVND (reference sequence). The CDR3, as DNA: TGTGCCAGTAGTGGTTATTCAGGGACAGACAATGAGCAGTTCTTC. Translation: CASSGYSGTDNEQFF.

J is TRBJ1-5 and V is TRBV6-6, with D tentatively TRBD1 (6 bases). Germline-derived CDR1 and CDR2 are MNHNY and SVGAGI (reference sequence). CDR3 length equals 14 residues. V was trimmed by 6 bases and J by 7 bases, leaving 16 bases between them. CDR3 amino acids: CASSGSGVEQPQHF. The CDR3 nucleotides are TGTGCCAGCAGCGGATCAGGGGTTGAACAGCCCCAGCATTTT.

The chain employs TRBV5-8 and TRBJ2-3; 8 nucleotides match TRBD2. The V gene end was trimmed by 7 bases and the J gene end by 5 bases; junction bases not matched to a gene: 9. The CDR3 is 14 amino acids. The germline CDR1 and CDR2 sequences are SGHTS and YDEGEE. CDR3 protein: CASLRGGEVDTQYF. The DNA of the CDR3 is TGTGCCAGCCTCCGGGGGGGAGAAGTAGATACGCAGTATTTT.

Regarding this clone: Germline and junction disagree at one end, which may indicate a read error. This chain joins TRBV6-6 and TRBJ2-7; the D gene could be TRBD1 or TRBD2 (5 bases each). The CDR3 length is 11 residues. Germline V gives CDR1 MNHNY, CDR2 SVGAGI (reference sequence). The CDR3: CAGHLRDRVSF. As DNA, the CDR3 is TGTGCCGGCCACCTTCGGGACCGGGTTTCTTTC.

This clone is a singleton in its sample. This chain uses TRBV18 with TRBJ2-7, with D perhaps matching TRBD2 (6 bases). CDR3 length: 13 residues. V lost 3 bases, J lost 6 bases, and 12 bases lay in between. CDR1 and CDR2 from the germline V gene are KGHSH and LQKENI. The CDR3 protein is CASSPPRRVEQYF. CDR3 bases: TGTGCCAGCTCACCCCCGCGGAGGGTCGAGCAGTACTTC. The full variable domain, with the rest looked up from reference TRBV18 and TRBJ2-7, is NAGVMQNPRHLVRRRGQEARLRCSPMKGHSHVYWYRQLPEEGLKFMVYLQKENIIDESGMPKERFSAEFPKEGPSILRIQQVVRGDSAAYFCASSPPRRVEQYFGPGTRLTVT.